Below are 20 T cell receptor beta chains sequenced from a single sample in a study of shared clonotypes between healthy human individuals. CD45RO-negative cells were positively selected for CCR7, leaving out terminally differentiated effector memory CD45RA+ cells. Repertoires were generated with immunoSEQ multiplex PCR, while TCRdb's copy carries only in-frame clones and drops some. In the table there are approximately 2,200,000 clones, 85% to 95% of which are singletons. The sequenced sample consisted of naive CD8+ T cells from PBMCs. The receptor set was obtained from a man between 18 and 29 years old in good health. Some clones in this sample may be carry-over from other donors' samples.

This chain joins TRBV7-9 and TRBJ2-1, with 7 bases that match TRBD2. The CDR3 extends over 16 amino acids. CDR1 SEHNR and CDR2 FQNEAQ come from the germline V gene (reference sequence). V was pared by 4 bases and J by 6 bases, with 12 bases of the junction left unmatched. As DNA, the CDR3 is TGTGCCAGCAGCTCGCGGCCGGGACTATCGTTCAATGAGCAGTTCTTC. Its protein product is CASSSRPGLSFNEQFF.

The rearrangement joins TRBV5-4 to TRBJ2-5, with a tentative D call TRBD2 (5 bases). The CDR3 length is 19 residues. V shed 1 base and J shed 1 base, with 23 bases lying between them. Germline V lookup: CDR1 SGHNT, CDR2 YYREEE (reference sequence). CDR3 in amino acids: CASSLYKVSVHPFQETQYF. CDR3 coding DNA: TGTGCCAGCAGCTTGTATAAGGTTAGCGTACATCCCTTCCAAGAGACCCAGTACTTC.

The chain couples TRBV14 to TRBJ2-7; TRBD2 aligns across 9 bases. Germline CDR1 and CDR2: SGHDN and FVKESK. Trimming removed 1 base from V and 3 bases from J; junction bases left unmatched: 10. The CDR3 extends over 17 amino acids. As DNA, the CDR3 is TGTGCCAGCAGCCAAGCTGGATGGAGCGGGAGGTTCTACGAGCAGTACTTC. This translates into CASSQAGWSGRFYEQYF.

The V call is TRBV4-2, the J call TRBJ1-2; D may be TRBD1 (5 bases). CDR1 and CDR2 (germline): LGHNA, YNFKEQ. Trimming removed 0 bases at V and 4 bases at J, with 15 bases between. This CDR3 spans 16 amino acids. CDR3 sequence reads: CASSQDRWVGVYGYTF. The CDR3, as DNA: TGTGCCAGCAGCCAAGATCGTTGGGTGGGGGTCTATGGCTACACCTTC.

The rearrangement links TRBV15 to TRBJ2-7; D might be TRBD1 or TRBD2, each matching 5 bases. The length of the CDR3 is 14 residues. Trimming pared 1 base from V and 6 bases from J, leaving 13 bases between. Germline lookup yields CDR1 LNHNV and CDR2 YYDKDF (reference sequence). The CDR3 loop is CATSRGGAGSEQYF. The CDR3 DNA reads as TGTGCCACCAGCAGAGGTGGGGCAGGGAGCGAGCAGTACTTC. The variable domain in full, with the rest retrieved from reference TRBV15 and TRBJ2-7, is DAMVIQNPRYQVTQFGKPVTLSCSQTLNHNVMYWYQQKSSQAPKLLFHYYDKDFNNEADTPDNFQSRRPNTSFCFLDIRSPGLGDTAMYLCATSRGGAGSEQYFGPGTRLTVT.

This chain connects TRBV7-8 to TRBJ2-7; D is tentatively TRBD1 or TRBD2 (5 bases each). Germline values: CDR1 SGHVS, CDR2 FQNEAQ. V shed 4 bases and J shed 5 bases, with 18 bases lying between them. This CDR3 comprises 15 residues. The CDR3 protein is CASSSPGTPLDEQYF. The CDR3 DNA reads as TGTGCCAGCAGCTCGCCCGGGACCCCCTTGGACGAGCAGTACTTC.

This chain uses TRBV7-9 with TRBJ2-7, with TRBD1 matching over 8 bases. The germline V gene encodes CDR1 SEHNR and CDR2 FQNEAQ (reference sequence). The V and J ends lost 3 bases and 6 bases, in that order; junction bases with no gene match: 7. The CDR3 is 14 residues long. CDR3 DNA: TGTGCCAGCAGCTTTGTCTTAGGGACAGGCGAGCAGTACTTC. This encodes CASSFVLGTGEQYF.

This clone was observed a single time. The chain combines TRBV6-4 with TRBJ2-1, with 10 bases aligning to TRBD2. V lost 6 bases to trimming and J lost 0 bases; unmatched junction nucleotides: 17. Germline-derived CDR1 and CDR2 are MRHNA and SNTAGT. The CDR3 length is 20 residues. CDR3: CASSPRTSGLGRSSYNEQFF. As DNA, the CDR3 is TGTGCCAGCAGCCCTCGGACTAGCGGCTTAGGGAGGAGCTCCTACAATGAGCAGTTCTTC.

The genes are TRBV27 and TRBJ2-1, with TRBD2 matching 8 bases. The CDR3 totals 14 residues. Germline CDR1 MNHEY, CDR2 SMNVEV (reference sequence). Trimming at V came to 7 bases and at J to 4 bases, leaving 6 bases not matched to a gene. The CDR3 DNA reads as TGTGCCAGCACCCCGGGAGGGAGGTACAATGAGCAGTTCTTC. Translating it yields CASTPGGRYNEQFF.

This chain connects TRBV4-1 to TRBJ2-4; D is undetermined. Trimming pared 1 base from V and 0 bases from J, leaving 7 bases between. The CDR3 runs 15 residues. Germline V gives CDR1 MGHRA, CDR2 YSYEKL. CDR3: CASSQVVRAKNIQYF. The CDR3 nucleotides read TGCGCCAGCAGCCAAGTAGTCAGAGCCAAAAACATTCAGTACTTC.

The chain joins TRBV4-2 to TRBJ1-5, with D possibly matching TRBD1 (6 bases). This CDR3 is built from 15 residues. The V end lost 1 base, the J end lost 7 bases, and 14 bases lay between the germline ends. CDR1 is LGHNA, CDR2 YNFKEQ, per germline. CDR3 nucleotides: TGTGCCAGCAGCCAAGGGCCGACAGGAGGGCAGCCCCAGCATTTT. It codes for CASSQGPTGGQPQHF.

The chain links TRBV14 to TRBJ2-7; 10 bases line up with TRBD1. The CDR3 length is 15 residues. V was clipped by 3 bases and J by 1 base; unmatched bases: 3. Germline V gives CDR1 SGHDN, CDR2 FVKESK. DNA for the CDR3: TGTGCCAGCAGCCAGGGACAGGGGCCGTCCTACGAGCAGTACTTC. Its translation is CASSQGQGPSYEQYF. Drawing the rest from reference TRBV14 and TRBJ2-7, the complete variable domain is EAGVTQFPSHSVIEKGQTVTLRCDPISGHDNLYWYRRVMGKEIKFLLHFVKESKQDESGMPNNRFLAERTGGTYSTLKVQPAELEDSGVYFCASSQGQGPSYEQYFGPGTRLTVT.

The V gene is TRBV27, the J gene TRBJ2-7; the D gene could be TRBD1 or TRBD2 (6 bases each). This CDR3 is built from 15 residues. V lost 6 bases and J lost 6, with 21 bases in between. From germline, CDR1 is MNHEY and CDR2 SMNVEV (reference sequence). The CDR3 protein is CASSLSKGGGGEQYF. The CDR3 DNA follows: TGTGCCAGCAGCCTCTCCAAGGGGGGTGGAGGCGAGCAGTACTTC.

The chain joins TRBV4-3 to TRBJ2-1, with 9 nucleotides matching TRBD1. V shed 4 bases, J shed 1 base, and the junction held 2 bases outside the gene matches. Germline-derived CDR1 and CDR2 are LGHNA and YSLEER. The CDR3 is 15 amino acids. This CDR3 is CASSLGTGSYNEQFF. The CDR3 DNA sequence: TGCGCCAGCAGCCTCGGGACAGGGTCCTACAATGAGCAGTTCTTC.

The CDR3 DNA reads TGTGCCAGCAGCCGCCTCGGACAGGGGCTGCCAGATACGCAGTATTTT. Its protein product is CASSRLGQGLPDTQYF. The V gene is TRBV11-1, the J gene TRBJ2-3; 9 nucleotides agree with TRBD1. The CDR3 has 16 amino acids. The V segment lost 5 bases and the J segment 4 bases; nucleotides outside the gene matches: 10. CDR1 SGHAT and CDR2 FQDESV come from the germline V gene (reference sequence). The full variable domain, with the rest looked up from reference TRBV11-1 and TRBJ2-3, is EAEVAQSPRYKITEKSQAVAFWCDPISGHATLYWYRQILGQGPELLVQFQDESVVDDSQLPKDRFSAERLKGVDSTLKIQPAELGDSAMYLCASSRLGQGLPDTQYFGPGTRLTVL.

The chain links TRBV6-1 to TRBJ2-7; D is perhaps TRBD1 (7 bases). CDR3 length equals 14 residues. Germline V gene sequence: CDR1 MNHNS, CDR2 SASEGT. The V end was cut by 4 bases, the J end by 5 bases, with 15 bases between. The CDR3 bases are TGTGCCAGCAGTGGGAGGGGGCCGGCGGACGAGCAGTACTTC. Its protein is CASSGRGPADEQYF.

V usage is TRBV6-1 and J usage is TRBJ2-7; 9 bases line up with TRBD1. The ends lost 3 bases at V and 1 base at J; junction bases unmatched: 4. The germline V gene has CDR1 MNHNS and CDR2 SASEGT. This CDR3 comprises 15 residues. The CDR3 DNA reads TGTGCCAGCAGTGATGGGACAGGGAGATCCTACGAGCAGTACTTC. Its translation: CASSDGTGRSYEQYF.

The V and J genes are TRBV9 and TRBJ2-1; 7 positions match TRBD2. The germline V gene encodes CDR1 SGDLS and CDR2 YYNGEE. The V and J ends lost 3 bases and 10 bases, in that order; junction bases with no gene match: 7. This CDR3 has 13 amino acids. CDR3 in DNA: TGTGCCAGCAGCGACGGGGGGTCCGAGGAGCAGTTCTTC. Translating it yields CASSDGGSEEQFF.

The J gene is TRBJ2-7, the V gene TRBV6-1; 9 positions match TRBD1. Trimming at V came to 3 bases and at J to 2 bases, leaving 8 bases not matched to a gene. The CDR3 loop spans 16 amino acids. The germline gives CDR1 MNHNS, CDR2 SASEGT. CDR3 protein: CASSDPGTGSPYEQYF. CDR3 coding DNA: TGTGCCAGCAGTGACCCCGGGACAGGGAGTCCCTACGAGCAGTACTTC.

This chain links TRBV7-2 with TRBJ1-1; D is unresolved. The V end lost 3 bases, the J end lost 3 bases, and 11 bases lay between the germline ends. This CDR3 region has 14 residues. Germline CDR1 and CDR2: SGHTA and FQGNSA. CDR3 coding DNA: TGTGCCAGCAGCTTCTACGAGGGCTACACTGAAGCTTTCTTT. Protein sequence: CASSFYEGYTEAFF.